A single sample is the source of the 30 T cell receptor beta chains below, sequenced in a study of PD-1 blockade in classical Hodgkin lymphoma. Produced via immunoSEQ multiplex PCR; TCRdb's table is partial and in-frame only. The sample records over 85,000 clones, about nine tenths being singletons. Time point described: cycle 4 day 1 (C4D1), after 6 weeks of nivolumab. Relapse after autologous stem cell transplantation occurred in every patient, and brentuximab vedotin exposure varied. This sample comprised peripheral blood mononuclear cells (PBMCs), obtained before the fourth cycle of nivolumab. The receptors derive from a human donor with classical Hodgkin lymphoma.

V and J are TRBV20-1 and TRBJ1-2, with a possible D match to TRBD1 (6 bases). Germline loops: CDR1 DFQATT, CDR2 SNEGSKA (reference sequence). The CDR3 contains 9 residues. V lost 6 bases, J lost 13 bases, and 12 bases lay in between. The CDR3 nucleotides are TGCAGTGCCGAGGGGGATGCCACCTTC. Its translation: CSAEGDATF.

This chain connects TRBV19 to TRBJ1-5; TRBD1 matches 7 bases. The CDR3 contains 15 residues. The trim removed 6 bases at V and 4 bases at J, leaving 9 bases unmatched. Germline V CDR1 and CDR2: LNHDA, SQIVND (reference sequence). CDR3 amino acids: CASRVPGQLNQPQHF. The CDR3 nucleotides read TGTGCCAGTAGGGTCCCGGGACAGTTAAATCAGCCCCAGCATTTT. Looking up the rest from reference TRBV19 and TRBJ1-5 gives the full variable domain: DGGITQSPKYLFRKEGQNVTLSCEQNLNHDAMYWYRQDPGQGLRLIYYSQIVNDFQKGDIAEGYSVSREKKESFPLTVTSAQKNPTAFYLCASRVPGQLNQPQHFGDGTRLSIL.

This clone came up a few times. The rearrangement links TRBV6-1 to TRBJ1-5; weak D call: TRBD1 (6 bases). The germline CDR1 and CDR2 sequences are MNHNS and SASEGT. Trimming removed 3 bases at V and 0 bases at J, with 9 bases between. The CDR3 covers 15 residues. DNA for the CDR3: TGTGCCAGCAGTGAGACAGGTTATAGCAATCAGCCCCAGCATTTT. Encoded protein: CASSETGYSNQPQHF.

This clone came up once. The chain is built from TRBV6-5 and TRBJ2-1; D gene uncertain. Germline CDR1 reads MNHEY; CDR2 reads SVGAGI. V was pared by 0 bases and J by 4 bases, with 13 bases between. The CDR3 is 16 residues long. The CDR3: CASSYSFGQPYNEQFF. CDR3 DNA sequence: TGTGCCAGCAGTTACTCGTTTGGGCAGCCGTACAATGAGCAGTTCTTC.

The V call is TRBV6-5, the J call TRBJ2-5, with TRBD2 matching over 7 bases. Looked up from germline, CDR1 is MNHEY and CDR2 is SVGAGI. Trimming took 0 bases from V and 2 from J; bases not matched to a gene: 6. The CDR3 extends over 16 amino acids. The CDR3 DNA follows: TGTGCCAGCAGTTACTCGACAGCGGGGCGGCAAGAGACCCAGTACTTC. It yields the protein CASSYSTAGRQETQYF.

This clone was counted once. The V gene is TRBV19, the J gene TRBJ2-3; D is undetermined. Trimming pared 1 base from V and 1 base from J, leaving 9 bases between. The CDR3 runs to 15 residues. Germline V lookup: CDR1 LNHDA, CDR2 SQIVND (reference sequence). The CDR3, as DNA: TGTGCCAGTAGTATAGCCCAGTGGGGCACAGATACGCAGTATTTT. Translation: CASSIAQWGTDTQYF.

The V call is TRBV15, the J call TRBJ1-5; D not resolved. Germline V gene lookup returns CDR1 LNHNV and CDR2 YYDKDF (reference sequence). The CDR3 consists of 12 residues. The V end lost 0 bases, the J end lost 7 bases, and 4 bases lay between the germline ends. The CDR3 here is CATSRDTQPQHF. The CDR3, as DNA: TGTGCCACCAGCAGAGATACCCAGCCCCAGCATTTT.

This clone was seen only once. The J gene is TRBJ1-2, the V gene TRBV6-5, with D possibly TRBD1 on 5 matching bases. Trimming left V 2 bases short and J 6 bases short, with 13 bases between. This CDR3 comprises 14 residues. Germline V gene lookup returns CDR1 MNHEY and CDR2 SVGAGI. The CDR3 bases are TGTGCCAGCAGTTACGAGGGGCGGCGGAATGGCTACACCTTC. Protein product: CASSYEGRRNGYTF.

The chain uses TRBV7-3 and TRBJ2-3; D possibly corresponds to TRBD1 (5 bases). The CDR3 contains 15 residues. The germline V gene has CDR1 SGHTA and CDR2 FQGTGA. Trimming left V 4 bases short and J 1 base short, with 12 bases between. Here the CDR3 reads CASSSQDGGTDTQYF. Here the CDR3 DNA reads TGTGCCAGCAGCTCACAGGATGGAGGCACAGATACGCAGTATTTT.

The CDR3 region is CASRSGGWVEKLFF. The CDR3, as DNA: TGTGCCAGCCGCTCGGGGGGTTGGGTTGAAAAACTGTTTTTT. The J gene is TRBJ1-4, the V gene TRBV7-9; D possibly corresponds to TRBD1 (5 bases). CDR1 and CDR2 (germline): SEHNR, FQNEAQ (reference sequence). The CDR3 runs 14 residues. Trimming pared 8 bases from V and 7 bases from J, leaving 17 bases between.

The chain recombines TRBV6-6 with TRBJ1-2, with 7 bases identical to TRBD1. V lost 6 bases and J lost 4; bases outside the gene matches: 8. This CDR3 is 14 amino acids long. The germline CDR1 and CDR2 sequences are MNHNY and SVGAGI (reference sequence). This CDR3 reads CASRGQQITYGYTF. CDR3 sequence (DNA): TGTGCCAGCAGGGGACAGCAGATCACCTATGGCTACACCTTC.

This clone was recorded only once. The genes are TRBV4-1 and TRBJ2-1; D is uncertain. Germline assignment: CDR1 MGHRA and CDR2 YSYEKL. Trimming removed 0 bases from V and 5 bases from J, with 11 bases in between. The CDR3 runs to 15 residues. In DNA, the CDR3 is TGCGCCAGCAGCCAAGAAGATCGGCAGAACAATGAGCAGTTCTTC. Translation gives CASSQEDRQNNEQFF.

The CDR3 nucleotides read TGTGCCTGGAATCTTGGACTAGCGGGGGGCGAGCAGTACTTC. Translation: CAWNLGLAGGEQYF. The chain combines TRBV30 with TRBJ2-7; TRBD2 matches 14 bases. Germline loops: CDR1 GTSNPN, CDR2 SVGIG (reference sequence). This CDR3 region has 14 residues. Trimming took 4 bases from V and 6 from J; bases not matched to a gene: 5.

The V call is TRBV7-3, the J call TRBJ1-5, with D possibly being TRBD1 (6 bases). Germline V gene sequence: CDR1 SGHTA, CDR2 FQGTGA. Trimming took off 3 bases at V and 7 bases at J, with 13 bases between the two ends. CDR3 length equals 14 residues. CDR3 sequence reads: CASSLVGGGQPQHF. In nucleotides, the CDR3 is TGTGCCAGCAGCTTGGTGGGGGGCGGCCAGCCCCAGCATTTT.

The chain is built from TRBV15 and TRBJ2-5, with D perhaps matching TRBD1 or TRBD2 (6 bases each). Germline lookup yields CDR1 LNHNV and CDR2 YYDKDF (reference sequence). CDR3 size: 16 residues. The germline V and J ends were trimmed by 0 bases and 1 base, with 12 bases remaining between them. CDR3 in amino acids: CATSRERGTFQETQYF. CDR3 in DNA: TGTGCCACCAGCAGAGAGAGGGGGACTTTCCAAGAGACCCAGTACTTC.

CDR3 sequence: CASSPQGYGYTF. In DNA, the CDR3 is TGTGCCAGTAGTCCTCAGGGGTATGGCTACACCTTC. J is TRBJ1-2 and V is TRBV19, with D possibly being TRBD1 (6 bases). CDR1 and CDR2 from the germline V gene are LNHDA and SQIVND (reference sequence). CDR3 length equals 12 residues. Trimming left V 5 bases short and J 5 bases short, with 9 bases between.

In its sample, this clone was seen a few times. This sequence joins TRBV18 and TRBJ1-1, with 10 bases lining up with TRBD1. The germline gives CDR1 KGHSH, CDR2 LQKENI. V trimming: 4 bases; J trimming: 2 bases; junction bases outside the gene matches: 1. The CDR3 sequence is 14 residues long. CDR3 sequence: CASSQTGGNTEAFF. DNA of the CDR3: TGTGCCAGCTCACAGACAGGGGGCAACACTGAAGCTTTCTTT.

This rearrangement joins TRBV7-9 to TRBJ1-1; TRBD1 might be the D (5 bases). The germline V and J ends were trimmed by 3 bases and 8 bases, with 19 bases remaining between them. Germline-derived CDR1 and CDR2 are SEHNR and FQNEAQ (reference sequence). The CDR3 covers 15 residues. CDR3 nucleotide sequence: TGTGCCAGCAGCTTTCGAAGAAGAGGGGTGGCGGAAGCTTTCTTT. This encodes CASSFRRRGVAEAFF.

The chain couples TRBV6-6 to TRBJ1-4, with D possibly matching TRBD1 (5 bases). The V gene's germline CDR1 is MNHNY and CDR2 SVGAGI (reference sequence). Trimming left V 4 bases short and J 0 bases short, with 12 bases between. CDR3 length: 16 amino acids. CDR3 in amino acids: CASSSPDSPTNEKLFF. The CDR3, as DNA: TGTGCCAGCAGTTCGCCCGACAGCCCAACTAATGAAAAACTGTTTTTT.

V is TRBV18 and J is TRBJ1-2, with D possibly TRBD1 on 5 matching bases. CDR1 is KGHSH and CDR2 is LQKENI in the germline V gene. V was shortened by 3 bases and J by 4 bases, with 15 bases between the two germline ends. The CDR3 is made up of 15 amino acids. The CDR3 DNA sequence: TGTGCCAGCTCACCGACCGCAGGGTTAAGCTATGGCTACACCTTC. Translation: CASSPTAGLSYGYTF.

The chain couples TRBV28 to TRBJ1-5, with D possibly TRBD1 on 6 matching bases. Trimming left V 7 bases short and J 3 bases short, with 13 bases between. The germline V gene encodes CDR1 MDHEN and CDR2 SYDVKM. This CDR3 is 14 amino acids long. CDR3 sequence (DNA): TGTGCCAGCATACTACAGGGAACCAATCAGCCCCAGCATTTT. This gives the protein CASILQGTNQPQHF.

The chain joins TRBV7-3 to TRBJ2-1; D uncertain. Trimming stripped 2 bases from V and 7 bases from J, with 12 bases between. Germline CDR1 reads SGHTA; CDR2 reads FQGTGA. This CDR3 has 14 amino acids. The CDR3 coding sequence is TGTGCCAGCAGCTTAGACTCGTGGGGTAATGAGCAGTTCTTC. It specifies CASSLDSWGNEQFF.

J is TRBJ2-7 and V is TRBV21-1; the table's D call TRBD1 went unverified against the DNA. TRBV21-1 corresponds to a pseudogene. This CDR3 contains 16 residues. The CDR3 sequence: CASSNHQQGGSYEQYF. In DNA form, the CDR3 reads TGTGCCAGCAGCAATCACCAACAGGGGGGCTCCTACGAGCAGTACTTC.

The CDR3 protein is CASSMERETQYF. In nucleotides, the CDR3 is TGCGCCAGCAGTATGGAACGGGAGACCCAGTACTTC. J is TRBJ2-5 and V is TRBV5-1; no clear D gene. Germline V gives CDR1 SGHRS, CDR2 YFSETQ. CDR3 length: 12 amino acids. V lost 5 bases, J lost 5 bases, and 10 bases lay in between. Full variable domain (outside the CDR3, taken from reference TRBV5-1 and TRBJ2-5): KAGVTQTPRYLIKTRGQQVTLSCSPISGHRSVSWYQQTPGQGLQFLFEYFSETQRNKGNFPGRFSGRQFSNSRSEMNVSTLELGDSALYLCASSMERETQYFGPGTRLLVL.

This clone appeared once. The V and J genes are TRBV6-5 and TRBJ1-2; a weak D match, TRBD1 (5 bases). CDR3 size: 14 residues. V was shortened by 5 bases and J by 6 bases, with 16 bases between the two germline ends. The germline V gene has CDR1 MNHEY and CDR2 SVGAGI. Written as DNA, the CDR3 is TGTGCCAGCAGTCGTGGGGCGGGGCTACATGGCTACACCTTC. Protein sequence: CASSRGAGLHGYTF.

This clone was observed once. V is TRBV1 and J is TRBJ2-3; TRBD2, the table's D call, was not compared with the DNA. TRBV1 is marked as a pseudogene. The CDR3 has 16 amino acids. The chain's CDR3 is CTSSLPSGESTDTQYF. The CDR3 nucleotides are TGCACCAGCAGCCTCCCTAGCGGGGAGAGCACAGATACGCAGTATTTT.

The chain is built from TRBV7-3 and TRBJ2-2; D is perhaps TRBD1 (6 bases). Germline V gives CDR1 SGHTA, CDR2 FQGTGA. The V end was cut by 5 bases, the J end by 5 bases, with 15 bases between. The length of the CDR3 is 15 residues. The CDR3: CASSLQGGGTGELFF. CDR3 nucleotides: TGTGCCAGCAGCCTACAGGGTGGCGGGACCGGGGAGCTGTTTTTT.

V is TRBV30 and J is TRBJ2-3; 8 nucleotides agree with TRBD1. J gave up 2 bases and V 0 bases, and 4 bases lay outside the gene matches. Per the germline V gene, CDR1 is GTSNPN and CDR2 is SVGIG (reference sequence). This CDR3 has 15 residues. The CDR3 bases are TGTGCCTGGAGTGTCCGGCAGGGGGCCACAGATACGCAGTATTTT. Translating gives CAWSVRQGATDTQYF.

This sequence joins TRBV10-2 and TRBJ2-3; 11 bases match TRBD2. J lost 7 bases, V lost 2 bases, and 8 bases had no gene match. The CDR3 runs to 16 residues. Germline CDR1 is WSHSY and CDR2 is SAAADI. The CDR3 DNA follows: TGCGCCAGCAGTGAGGGGGTAGCGGGGGGGCCGTATACGCAGTATTTT. Protein: CASSEGVAGGPYTQYF.

V is TRBV19 and J is TRBJ1-1, with 7 bases matching TRBD1. There are 13 residues in the CDR3. V lost 5 bases, J lost 0 bases, and 0 bases stayed unmatched. Germline assignment: CDR1 LNHDA and CDR2 SQIVND (reference sequence). The CDR3 reads CASSGTVNTEAFF. Written as DNA, the CDR3 is TGTGCCAGTAGTGGGACAGTGAACACTGAAGCTTTCTTT.